Listed here are 10 T cell receptor beta chains from one sample, sequenced in a study of cytomegalovirus exposure and HLA in healthy donors. It was with 60 Vbeta and 13 Jbeta primers that the PCR ran. Generated by immunoSEQ multiplex PCR, the TCRdb table keeps only in-frame clones and is missing some. The sample has fewer than 200,000 clones; 73% are singletons. Material for sequencing was PBMCs. Every receptor here comes from a woman aged 18-29 years in good health and CMV-seropositive.

The chain recombines TRBV9 with TRBJ2-1; 9 nucleotides agree with TRBD2. CDR3 length: 15 amino acids. Germline V gene sequence: CDR1 SGDLS, CDR2 YYNGEE. With 3 bases clipped from V and 9 bases from J, the junction kept 10 bases outside the gene matches. Written as DNA, the CDR3 is TGTGCCAGCAGCGCCCGGGCTAGCGGGGAAGGTGAGCAGTTCTTC. Its protein is CASSARASGEGEQFF. Variable domain in full (rest from reference TRBV9 and TRBJ2-1): DSGVTQTPKHLITATGQRVTLRCSPRSGDLSVYWYQQSLDQGLQFLIQYYNGEERAKGNILERFSAQQFPDLHSELNLSSLELGDSALYFCASSARASGEGEQFFGPGTRLTVL.

This clone was detected only a few times. The gene calls are TRBV18 and TRBJ2-2; D might be TRBD2 (6 bases). CDR1 is KGHSH and CDR2 is LQKENI in the germline V gene. Trimming left V 6 bases short and J 5 bases short, with 16 bases between. The CDR3 totals 15 residues. CDR3 sequence: CASSFDGTATGELFF. CDR3 coding DNA: TGTGCCAGCTCTTTTGATGGGACTGCGACCGGGGAGCTGTTTTTT.

This clone has more than one count but fewer than ten. The chain combines TRBV6-5 with TRBJ2-3, with D tentatively TRBD1 (5 bases). Germline V gene data show CDR1 as MNHEY and CDR2 as SVGAGI. The CDR3 length is 15 residues. V was shortened by 2 bases and J by 4 bases, with 13 bases between the two germline ends. CDR3 sequence (DNA): TGTGCCAGCAGTTACGGGGCAGGGTATCCAGATACGCAGTATTTT. Its protein product is CASSYGAGYPDTQYF.

The chain links TRBV9 to TRBJ2-7, with D maybe TRBD2 (5 bases). The V end lost 2 bases, the J end lost 3 bases, and 12 bases lay between the germline ends. The germline V gene has CDR1 SGDLS and CDR2 YYNGEE. This CDR3 has 14 amino acids. The CDR3 DNA follows: TGTGCCAGCAGCGTCAGATCCCGGGGCTACGAGCAGTACTTC. Encoded protein: CASSVRSRGYEQYF. Together with reference TRBV9 and TRBJ2-7, the CDR3 gives the full variable domain: DSGVTQTPKHLITATGQRVTLRCSPRSGDLSVYWYQQSLDQGLQFLIQYYNGEERAKGNILERFSAQQFPDLHSELNLSSLELGDSALYFCASSVRSRGYEQYFGPGTRLTVT.

This clone occurred a few times. CDR3 nucleotides: TGCGCCAGCAGCCAAGGACTAGCCAGCTCCTACGAGCAGTACTTC. It is translated as CASSQGLASSYEQYF. The chain is built from TRBV4-1 and TRBJ2-7; 7 bases match TRBD2. Germline values: CDR1 MGHRA, CDR2 YSYEKL. This CDR3 spans 15 amino acids. With 1 base clipped from V and 0 bases from J, the junction kept 3 bases outside the gene matches.

V is TRBV9 and J is TRBJ1-1, with TRBD1 identical over 7 bases. With 4 bases clipped from V and 5 bases from J, the junction kept 2 bases outside the gene matches. Germline loops: CDR1 SGDLS, CDR2 YYNGEE. The CDR3 runs 12 residues. The CDR3 loop reads CASSSGGTEAFF. The CDR3 DNA sequence: TGTGCCAGCAGCTCAGGGGGTACTGAAGCTTTCTTT.

This chain uses TRBV11-2 with TRBJ1-2; 7 bases align to TRBD1. Per the germline V gene, CDR1 is SGHAT and CDR2 is FQNNGV. V trimming: 1 base; J trimming: 3 bases; junction bases outside the gene matches: 5. The CDR3 consists of 15 residues. The CDR3 DNA follows: TGTGCCAGCAGCTTAGTGTCAGGGGGGCACTATGGCTACACCTTC. As protein: CASSLVSGGHYGYTF.

The rearrangement uses TRBV6-6 and TRBJ1-2, with no clear D. Germline V lookup: CDR1 MNHNY, CDR2 SVGAGI (reference sequence). The CDR3 has 12 amino acids. V was cut by 8 bases and J by 4 bases, with 11 bases left in between. The CDR3 reads CASGPGFYGYTF. Here the CDR3 DNA reads TGTGCCAGCGGCCCGGGGTTCTATGGCTACACCTTC.

Written as DNA, the CDR3 is TGTGCCAGCAGTTTCTTGGGCAGGACAAACTATGGCTACACCTTC. This codes for CASSFLGRTNYGYTF. V is TRBV28 and J is TRBJ1-2; TRBD1 is a possible D gene (5 bases). Germline lookup yields CDR1 MDHEN and CDR2 SYDVKM. This CDR3 spans 15 amino acids. Trimming took off 3 bases at V and 2 bases at J, with 13 bases between the two ends.

The V gene is TRBV2, the J gene TRBJ1-1, with 7 bases aligning to TRBD1. CDR1 and CDR2 (germline): SNHLY, FYNNEI. The V and J ends lost 2 bases and 5 bases, in that order; junction bases with no gene match: 11. The CDR3 totals 16 residues. The CDR3 loop reads CASSESRTGKGTEAFF. CDR3 DNA sequence: TGTGCCAGCAGTGAATCAAGGACAGGCAAAGGGACTGAAGCTTTCTTT.